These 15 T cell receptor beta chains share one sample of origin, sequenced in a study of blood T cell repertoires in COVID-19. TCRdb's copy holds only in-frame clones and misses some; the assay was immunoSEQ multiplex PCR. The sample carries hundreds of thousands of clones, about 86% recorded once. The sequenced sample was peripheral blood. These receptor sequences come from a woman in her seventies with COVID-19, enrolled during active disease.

The CDR3 DNA is TGTGCCAGCAGCTTGGGGAGGCACAATGAGCAGTTCTTC. It specifies CASSLGRHNEQFF. The chain is built from TRBV7-2 and TRBJ2-1; D might be TRBD2 (6 bases). The CDR3 length is 13 residues. Germline CDR1 reads SGHTA; CDR2 reads FQGNSA. The V and J ends lost 3 bases and 5 bases respectively, with 8 bases between them. Full variable domain (outside the CDR3, taken from reference TRBV7-2 and TRBJ2-1): GAGVSQSPSNKVTEKGKDVELRCDPISGHTALYWYRQSLGQGLEFLIYFQGNSAPDKSGLPSDRFSAERTGGSVSTLTIQRTQQEDSAVYLCASSLGRHNEQFFGPGTRLTVL.

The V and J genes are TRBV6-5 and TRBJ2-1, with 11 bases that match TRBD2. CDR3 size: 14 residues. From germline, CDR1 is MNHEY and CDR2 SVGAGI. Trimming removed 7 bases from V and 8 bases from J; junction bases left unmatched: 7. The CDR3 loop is CASTLLAGADEQFF. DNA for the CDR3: TGTGCCAGCACCCTACTAGCGGGGGCTGATGAGCAGTTCTTC.

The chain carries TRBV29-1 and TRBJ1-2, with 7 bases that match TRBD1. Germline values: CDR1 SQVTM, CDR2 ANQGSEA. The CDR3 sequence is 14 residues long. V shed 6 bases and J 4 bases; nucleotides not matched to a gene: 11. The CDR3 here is CSVFDRVGSYGYTF. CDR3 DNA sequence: TGCAGCGTCTTCGACAGGGTTGGTAGCTATGGCTACACCTTC.

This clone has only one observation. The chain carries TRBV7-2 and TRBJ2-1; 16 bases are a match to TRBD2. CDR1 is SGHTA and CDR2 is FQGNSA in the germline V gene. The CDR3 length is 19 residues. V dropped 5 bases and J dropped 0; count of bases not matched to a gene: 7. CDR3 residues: CASSTPGLAGGSSYNEQFF. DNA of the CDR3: TGTGCCAGCAGCACTCCGGGACTAGCGGGGGGGAGCTCCTACAATGAGCAGTTCTTC.

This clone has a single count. The CDR3 DNA follows: TGCGCCAGCAGCCAAGATATAACAGGGGGCTTGGGTGGCTACACCTTC. Translated: CASSQDITGGLGGYTF. The chain combines TRBV4-1 with TRBJ1-2; TRBD1 matches at 9 bases. This CDR3 contains 16 residues. Looked up from germline, CDR1 is MGHRA and CDR2 is YSYEKL. Trimming took 0 bases from V and 7 from J; bases not matched to a gene: 9.

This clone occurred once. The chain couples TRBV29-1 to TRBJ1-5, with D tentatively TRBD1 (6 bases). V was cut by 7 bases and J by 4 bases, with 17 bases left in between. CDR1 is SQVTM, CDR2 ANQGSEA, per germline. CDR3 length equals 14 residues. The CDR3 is CSALSGEPNQPQHF. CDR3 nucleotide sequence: TGCAGCGCGTTATCAGGGGAGCCTAATCAGCCCCAGCATTTT.

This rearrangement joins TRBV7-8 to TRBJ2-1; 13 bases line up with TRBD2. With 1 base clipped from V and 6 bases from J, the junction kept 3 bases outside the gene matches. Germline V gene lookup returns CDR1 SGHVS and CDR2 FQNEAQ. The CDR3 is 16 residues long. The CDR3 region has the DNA TGTGCCAGCAGCTTAGGTAGACTAGCGGGGGGCAATGAGCAGTTCTTC. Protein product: CASSLGRLAGGNEQFF.

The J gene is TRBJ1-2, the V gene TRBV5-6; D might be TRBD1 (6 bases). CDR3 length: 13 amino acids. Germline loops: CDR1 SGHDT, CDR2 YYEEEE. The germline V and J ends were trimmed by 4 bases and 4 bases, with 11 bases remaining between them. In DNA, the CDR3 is TGTGCCAGCAGCCCACCGACAGGCTATGGCTACACCTTC. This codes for CASSPPTGYGYTF.

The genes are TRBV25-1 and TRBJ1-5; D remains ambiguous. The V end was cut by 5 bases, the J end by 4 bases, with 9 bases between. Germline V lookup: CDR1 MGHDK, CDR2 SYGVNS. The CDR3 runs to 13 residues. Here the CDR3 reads CASSIGLNQPQHF. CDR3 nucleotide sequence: TGTGCCAGCAGTATCGGGTTAAATCAGCCCCAGCATTTT.

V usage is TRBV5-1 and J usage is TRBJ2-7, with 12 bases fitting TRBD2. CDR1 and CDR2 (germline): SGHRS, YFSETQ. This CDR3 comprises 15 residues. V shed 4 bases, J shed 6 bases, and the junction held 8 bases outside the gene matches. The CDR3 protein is CASSGLAGGPSEQYF. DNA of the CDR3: TGCGCCAGCAGCGGGCTAGCGGGGGGGCCGAGCGAGCAGTACTTC.

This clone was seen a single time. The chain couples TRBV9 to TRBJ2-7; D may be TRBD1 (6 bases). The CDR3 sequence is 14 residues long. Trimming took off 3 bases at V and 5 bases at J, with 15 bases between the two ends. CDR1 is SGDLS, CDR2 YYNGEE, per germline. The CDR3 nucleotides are TGTGCCAGCAGCGAGGCAGGGGCCCTTGACGAGCAGTACTTC. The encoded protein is CASSEAGALDEQYF.

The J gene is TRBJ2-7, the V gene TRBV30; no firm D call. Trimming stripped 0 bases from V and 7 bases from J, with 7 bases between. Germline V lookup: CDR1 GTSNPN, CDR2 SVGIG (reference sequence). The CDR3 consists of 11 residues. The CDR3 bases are TGTGCCTGGAGTGTACTTTTGGAGCAGTACTTC. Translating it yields CAWSVLLEQYF.

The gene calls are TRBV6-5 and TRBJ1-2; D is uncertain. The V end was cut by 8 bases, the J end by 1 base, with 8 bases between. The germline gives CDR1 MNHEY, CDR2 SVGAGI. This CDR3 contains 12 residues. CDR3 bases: TGTGCCAGCCGAGAGGGTAACTATGGCTACACCTTC. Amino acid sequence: CASREGNYGYTF.

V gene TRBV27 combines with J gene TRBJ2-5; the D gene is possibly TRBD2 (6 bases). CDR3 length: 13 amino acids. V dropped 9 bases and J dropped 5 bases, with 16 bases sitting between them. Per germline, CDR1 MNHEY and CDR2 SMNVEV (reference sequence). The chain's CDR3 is CASRRGPQETQYF. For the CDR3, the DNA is TGTGCCAGTAGGCGGGGACCTCAGGAGACCCAGTACTTC.

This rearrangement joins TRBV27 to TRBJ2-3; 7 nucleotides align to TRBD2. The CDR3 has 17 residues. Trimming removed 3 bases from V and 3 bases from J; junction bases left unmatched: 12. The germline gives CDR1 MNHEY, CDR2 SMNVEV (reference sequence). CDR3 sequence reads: CASSLSGTGEGTDTQYF. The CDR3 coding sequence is TGTGCCAGCAGTTTGTCTGGGACCGGGGAGGGAACAGATACGCAGTATTTT.